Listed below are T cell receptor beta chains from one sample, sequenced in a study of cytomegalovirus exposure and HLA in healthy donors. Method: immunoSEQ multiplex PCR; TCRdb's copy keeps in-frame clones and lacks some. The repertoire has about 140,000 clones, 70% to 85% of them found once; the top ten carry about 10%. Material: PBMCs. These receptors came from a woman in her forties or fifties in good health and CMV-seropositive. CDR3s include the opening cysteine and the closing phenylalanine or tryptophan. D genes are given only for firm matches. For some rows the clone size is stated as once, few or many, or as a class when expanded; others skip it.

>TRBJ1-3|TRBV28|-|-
CASSTQGPGNTIYF
TGTGCCAGCAGTACCCAGGGGCCCGGAAACACCATATATTTT
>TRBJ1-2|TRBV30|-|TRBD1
CAWSYGTEYGYTF
TGTGCCTGGAGTTACGGGACAGAGTATGGCTACACCTTC
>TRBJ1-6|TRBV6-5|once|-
CASSLVPAGKGPLHF
TGTGCCAGCAGTCTAGTCCCGGCAGGGAAGGGACCCCTCCACTTT
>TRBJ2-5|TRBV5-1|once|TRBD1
CASSRGQGETQYF
TGCGCCAGCAGCAGGGGACAGGGGGAGACCCAGTACTTC
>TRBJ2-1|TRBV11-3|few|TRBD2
CASSLALGAGALGEQFF
TGTGCCAGCAGCTTAGCCCTAGGAGCGGGGGCCTTGGGTGAGCAGTTCTTC
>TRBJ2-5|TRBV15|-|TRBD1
CATSRHIQGRETQYF
TGTGCCACCAGCAGACATATACAGGGGCGGGAGACCCAGTACTTC
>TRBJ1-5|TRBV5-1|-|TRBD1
CASSPWTGQIKADQPQHF
TGCGCCAGCAGCCCCTGGACAGGGCAAATCAAGGCGGATCAGCCCCAGCATTTT
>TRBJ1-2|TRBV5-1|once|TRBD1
CASSLGQGLGGYTF
TGCGCCAGCAGCTTGGGACAGGGCCTCGGGGGCTACACCTTC
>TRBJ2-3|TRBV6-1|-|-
CASSEDHRAFDTQYF
TGTGCCAGCAGTGAAGATCACAGGGCATTTGATACGCAGTATTTT
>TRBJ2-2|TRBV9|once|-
CASSATNTGELFF
TGTGCCAGCAGCGCAACAAACACCGGGGAGCTGTTTTTT
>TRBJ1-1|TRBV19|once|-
CASSQKTMNTEAFF
TGTGCCAGTAGTCAGAAAACCATGAACACTGAAGCTTTCTTT
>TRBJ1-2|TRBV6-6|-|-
CASSFGRETNYGYTF
TGTGCCAGCAGCTTCGGACGGGAAACTAACTATGGCTACACCTTC
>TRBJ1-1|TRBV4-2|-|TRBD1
CASSQPDRANTEAFF
TGTGCCAGCAGCCAGCCGGACAGGGCTAACACTGAAGCTTTCTTT
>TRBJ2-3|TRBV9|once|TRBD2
CASSDHLAGGSDTQYF
TGTGCCAGCAGCGATCATCTAGCGGGGGGGTCAGATACGCAGTATTTT
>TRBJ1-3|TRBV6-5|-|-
CASSYSRYPSGNTIYF
TGTGCCAGCAGTTACTCGAGGTATCCCTCTGGAAACACCATATATTTT
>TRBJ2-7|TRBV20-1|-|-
CSARLIREQYF
TGCAGTGCTAGGCTAATCAGGGAGCAGTACTTC
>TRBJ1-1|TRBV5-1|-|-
CASSLGQGLAFF
TGCGCCAGCAGCTTGGGGCAGGGATTGGCTTTCTTT
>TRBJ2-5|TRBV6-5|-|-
CASSYRRQETQYF
TGTGCCAGCAGTTACCGCAGACAAGAGACCCAGTACTTC
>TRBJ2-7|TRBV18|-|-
CASSPYPDREAQYF
TGTGCCAGCTCACCCTATCCAGACAGGGAGGCGCAGTACTTC
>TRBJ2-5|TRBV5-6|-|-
CASTHRAGLGETQYF
TGTGCCAGCACCCATCGGGCAGGGTTGGGGGAGACCCAGTACTTC
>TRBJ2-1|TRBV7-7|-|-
CASSPASSYNEQFF
TGTGCTAGCAGCCCCGCGAGCTCCTACAATGAGCAGTTCTTC
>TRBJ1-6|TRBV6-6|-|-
CASSYGQTFNSPLHF
TGTGCCAGCAGTTACGGGCAGACATTTAATTCACCCCTCCACTTT
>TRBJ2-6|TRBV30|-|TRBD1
CAWMGPGQGVNGANVLTF
TGTGCCTGGATGGGGCCGGGGCAGGGGGTCAACGGGGCCAACGTCCTGACTTTC
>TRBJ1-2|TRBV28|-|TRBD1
CASSLGQAPGYTF
TGTGCCAGCAGTTTAGGACAGGCCCCCGGCTACACCTTC
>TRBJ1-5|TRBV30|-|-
CAWSVGVDQPQHF
TGTGCCTGGAGTGTAGGGGTTGACCAGCCCCAGCATTTT
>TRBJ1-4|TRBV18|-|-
CASSEDRINEKLFF
TGTGCCAGCTCCGAAGACAGGATTAATGAAAAACTGTTTTTT